The clone carrying this T cell receptor beta chain was observed once. Antigen specificity is unknown. This record comes from a study of identifying expanded T cells in peripheral blood. Points from the study as a whole: Differentially abundant clones: around 1.1 between replicates, about 17 at 2 to 3 weeks, 19 to 20 at four.

Data came from immunoSEQ multiplex PCR; TCRdb stores just in-frame clones and leaves some out. The sample contains around 90,000 clones, approximately 88% of which appear only once. CDR1 is MNHNY, CDR2 SVGAGI, per germline (reference sequence). The CDR3 covers 14 residues. Trimming shortened V by 2 bases and J by 6 bases, and 10 bases separated the two germline ends. V and J are TRBV6-6 and TRBJ1-4, with D hard to call. This receptor was obtained from a person between 18 and 75 years old in good health. Sequenced input: blood. The CDR3: CASSYVLEDEKLFF. CDR3 DNA: TGTGCCAGCAGTTACGTGCTGGAGGATGAAAAACTGTTTTTT.